These 10 T cell receptor beta chains came from one sample sequenced in a study of blood T cell repertoires in COVID-19. Clones were read by immunoSEQ multiplex PCR, and TCRdb kept only the in-frame ones, dropping some. The top ten hold 0.94% of the sample, which has 250,000 to 350,000 clones, 89% seen once. The sequenced material came from peripheral blood. These receptors were collected from a woman in her thirties or forties who had recovered from COVID-19.

This clone has more than one count but fewer than ten. Here the CDR3 DNA reads TGTGCCAGCAGCCCAGTGCTAGCGGGAGTGGGGGGTGAGCAGTTCTTC. Its protein product is CASSPVLAGVGGEQFF. The chain links TRBV5-4 to TRBJ2-1; 10 bases line up with TRBD2. This CDR3 comprises 16 residues. The trim removed 4 bases at V and 9 bases at J, leaving 13 bases unmatched. Germline V CDR1 and CDR2: SGHNT, YYREEE (reference sequence).

The chain links TRBV4-1 to TRBJ2-2; D gene unclear. Deletions cut 0 bases from V and 7 bases from J, with 12 bases between. The CDR3 loop spans 15 amino acids. Germline loops: CDR1 MGHRA, CDR2 YSYEKL. CDR3 region: CASSQELPSNGELFF. The DNA of the CDR3 is TGCGCCAGCAGCCAAGAACTCCCCTCTAACGGGGAGCTGTTTTTT.

The chain links TRBV7-6 to TRBJ2-1; TRBD2 aligns across 9 bases. V lost 0 bases, J lost 3 bases, and 3 bases stayed unmatched. Germline V gives CDR1 SGHVS, CDR2 FNYEAQ. The CDR3 covers 16 residues. This CDR3 is CASSLAPSGNYNEQFF. In nucleotides, the CDR3 is TGTGCCAGCAGCTTAGCGCCTAGCGGGAACTACAATGAGCAGTTCTTC.

This chain joins TRBV24-1 and TRBJ2-3; 7 nucleotides match TRBD2. The CDR3 runs 17 residues. The J segment lost 6 bases and the V segment lost 4 bases, leaving 15 bases of the junction unmatched. Germline values: CDR1 KGHDR, CDR2 SFDVKD. The CDR3 DNA is TGTGCCACCAGTGACCCTAAACTAGCGCAGGTTTCGGATACGCAGTATTTT. This codes for CATSDPKLAQVSDTQYF.

This chain uses TRBV28 with TRBJ2-7; D may be TRBD1 (6 bases). The germline CDR1 and CDR2 sequences are MDHEN and SYDVKM. The length of the CDR3 is 14 residues. Trimming removed 7 bases at V and 1 base at J, with 14 bases between. The CDR3 DNA sequence: TGTGCCAGCACCCCGGCGACAGGTTCCTACGAGCAGTACTTC. This encodes CASTPATGSYEQYF. The whole variable domain, filled in from reference TRBV28 and TRBJ2-7, reads DVKVTQSSRYLVKRTGEKVFLECVQDMDHENMFWYRQDPGLGLRLIYFSYDVKMKEKGDIPEGYSVSREKKERFSLILESASTNQTSMYLCASTPATGSYEQYFGPGTRLTVT.

The rearrangement uses TRBV29-1 and TRBJ2-1; 11 positions agree with TRBD2. V lost 7 bases to trimming and J lost 4 bases; unmatched junction nucleotides: 6. From germline, CDR1 is SQVTM and CDR2 ANQGSEA. The CDR3 runs to 14 residues. The CDR3 bases are TGCAGCGGGGAAGGGACTAGCGGTTACAATGAGCAGTTCTTC. This gives the protein CSGEGTSGYNEQFF.

This chain connects TRBV7-2 to TRBJ2-2; D unresolved. CDR3 length: 13 residues. Germline V gene sequence: CDR1 SGHTA, CDR2 FQGNSA. The germline V and J ends were trimmed by 5 bases and 4 bases, with 8 bases remaining between them. The chain's CDR3 is CASSLDITGELFF. The CDR3, as DNA: TGTGCCAGCAGCCTAGACATCACCGGGGAGCTGTTTTTT. Complete variable domain (other parts from reference TRBV7-2 and TRBJ2-2): GAGVSQSPSNKVTEKGKDVELRCDPISGHTALYWYRQSLGQGLEFLIYFQGNSAPDKSGLPSDRFSAERTGGSVSTLTIQRTQQEDSAVYLCASSLDITGELFFGEGSRLTVL.

The chain has TRBV5-5 and TRBJ2-7, with 13 bases that match TRBD2. In germline, CDR1 is SGHKS, CDR2 YYEKEE (reference sequence). Losses at the gene ends were 3 bases for V and 7 bases for J; bases not matched to a gene: 7. The CDR3 contains 15 residues. CDR3 nucleotide sequence: TGTGCCAGCAGCTACGGACTAGCGGGAGTAAGTGAGCAGTACTTC. This gives the protein CASSYGLAGVSEQYF.

This clone was observed a few times. The gene calls are TRBV14 and TRBJ2-1, with 9 bases lining up with TRBD2. Germline V gene sequence: CDR1 SGHDN, CDR2 FVKESK. This CDR3 has 16 residues. The trim removed 5 bases at V and 3 bases at J, leaving 8 bases unmatched. CDR3 DNA sequence: TGTGCCAGCAGCTCGATTAGCGGGAGCAACTACAATGAGCAGTTCTTC. Translation: CASSSISGSNYNEQFF. Combining the CDR3 with reference TRBV14 and TRBJ2-1 gives the whole variable domain EAGVTQFPSHSVIEKGQTVTLRCDPISGHDNLYWYRRVMGKEIKFLLHFVKESKQDESGMPNNRFLAERTGGTYSTLKVQPAELEDSGVYFCASSSISGSNYNEQFFGPGTRLTVL.

V usage is TRBV5-1 and J usage is TRBJ2-1; TRBD1 might be the D (5 bases). Germline V lookup: CDR1 SGHRS, CDR2 YFSETQ. The CDR3 contains 22 residues. V was trimmed by 3 bases and J by 3 bases, leaving 34 bases between them. The CDR3 sequence is CASSSGAAGLNLHKVHYNEQFF. CDR3 nucleotide sequence: TGCGCCAGCAGCTCGGGCGCGGCAGGGCTCAACCTTCATAAGGTTCACTACAATGAGCAGTTCTTC.